The T cell receptor beta chain under discussion was sequenced for a study of post-analysis software for immune sequencing data. The overall study: Relapsing-remitting, secondary progressive and progressive-relapsing multiple sclerosis courses were included. Study outcomes and limitations: Patients used five TRBV segments, including TRBV5-6, TRBV5-1 and TRBV20-1, more often than controls.

Trimming removed 1 base at V and 2 bases at J, with 8 bases between. This CDR3 contains 14 residues. CDR1 SGHRS and CDR2 YFSETQ come from the germline V gene. cDNA libraries for TCR beta contained unique molecular identifiers. It was from approximately 0.91 to 9.4 million T cells that 500,000 or so cDNA molecules came. TCRdb itself ran the PCR reads through MiXCR, one entry per CDR3 protein. This sample carries about 460,000 distinct CDR3 sequences, nearly 45% of them seen once, and the ten largest clones take about an eighth. As regards this clonotype: Antigen specificity is unknown.

The source material was blood. The rearrangement links TRBV5-1 to TRBJ2-3; D is uncertain. This receptor was identified in a girl aged 5 to 17 with multiple sclerosis. CDR3 in amino acids: CASSLRLNTDTQYF. The CDR3 nucleotides read TGCGCCAGCAGCTTGAGGCTAAACACAGATACGCAGTATTTT.